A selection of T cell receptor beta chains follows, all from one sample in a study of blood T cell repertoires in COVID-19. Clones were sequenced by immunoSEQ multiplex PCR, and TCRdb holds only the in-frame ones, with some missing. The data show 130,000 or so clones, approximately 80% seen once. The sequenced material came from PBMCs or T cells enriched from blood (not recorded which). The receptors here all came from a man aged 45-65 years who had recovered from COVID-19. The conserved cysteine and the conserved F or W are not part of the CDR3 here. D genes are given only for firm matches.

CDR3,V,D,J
ASSQDRGTRQETQY,TRBV14,TRBD2,TRBJ2-5
ASSLRDQGQSREQY,TRBV2,-,TRBJ2-7
ASSDRGEGYNEQF,TRBV6-4,TRBD2,TRBJ2-1
ASSRTGPGNVYEQY,TRBV5-4,-,TRBJ2-7
ASSPGGQETQY,TRBV4-1,TRBD2,TRBJ2-5
ASSQVFTEAF,TRBV14,-,TRBJ1-1
ASSLDRGIYGYT,TRBV7-9,-,TRBJ1-2
ASSVGQDSYNSPLH,TRBV9,-,TRBJ1-6
ASSKPGTGGDEQY,TRBV27,TRBD1,TRBJ2-7
ASSPGGSRSYNEQF,TRBV18,-,TRBJ2-1
SARLDTQY,TRBV20-1,-,TRBJ2-3
ASSSPGEVGN,TRBV18,-,TRBJ2-7
ASSPQGWGEQF,TRBV6-4,-,TRBJ2-1
ASSQDRIAGNTIY,TRBV4-3,-,TRBJ1-3
ASSDSRESSTDTQY,TRBV6-4,-,TRBJ2-3
ASSEVGRGRLTNEKLF,TRBV6-1,TRBD1,TRBJ1-4
ASSSSGMGSNQPQH,TRBV6-2/TRBV6-3,-,TRBJ1-5
SARGGYGYT,TRBV20-1,-,TRBJ1-2
ATSAAGSNQPQH,TRBV24-1,-,TRBJ1-5
ASGPGILNTGELF,TRBV19,-,TRBJ2-2
ASSFTSIHRSSYNEQF,TRBV27,-,TRBJ2-1
ASSWGLAVQETQY,TRBV7-6,TRBD2,TRBJ2-5
ASSLDRRGAYNEQF,TRBV7-3,TRBD2,TRBJ2-1
ASSPGTSGGALNIQY,TRBV7-2,TRBD2,TRBJ2-4
ASSLGQGGVNEQF,TRBV7-2,TRBD1,TRBJ2-1
ASSVDRVFHNEQF,TRBV18,TRBD1,TRBJ2-1
ASSSQGFGTEAF,TRBV5-8,TRBD1,TRBJ1-1
ASSEVGRMYGYT,TRBV2,-,TRBJ1-2
ASSPRDRGSYEQY,TRBV7-9,TRBD1,TRBJ2-7
ASSLEEVGHL,TRBV5-4,-,TRBJ1-3
ASSPGQGRTDTQY,TRBV2,TRBD1,TRBJ2-3
ASGHSNQPQH,TRBV11-2,-,TRBJ1-5
ASSPPAGDGYT,TRBV18,-,TRBJ1-2
ASSQGTGRRGIGYT,TRBV3-1/TRBV3-2,TRBD1,TRBJ1-2
ASSIQDSQPQH,TRBV19,-,TRBJ1-5
SVDPGVEEKLF,TRBV29-1,-,TRBJ1-4
ASSLGWLETNEKLF,TRBV21-1,-,TRBJ1-4
ASSLEGLGTGLNTEAF,TRBV11-3,TRBD1,TRBJ1-1
ASRGGAYNEQF,TRBV12-5,-,TRBJ2-1
ASSSSGRGGNEQF,TRBV2,TRBD2,TRBJ2-1
ASSARRSSYNEQF,TRBV5-1,-,TRBJ2-1
ASTDRTGGRNSPLH,TRBV9,TRBD1,TRBJ1-6
ASSQDSGYSNQPQH,TRBV4-3,-,TRBJ1-5
ASSIGLSRSNEQF,TRBV19,-,TRBJ2-1
ASSEVAGGYEQY,TRBV2,-,TRBJ2-7
ASSLGQGGLSPLH,TRBV7-2,TRBD1,TRBJ1-6
AISDRSTGANVLT,TRBV10-3,-,TRBJ2-6
ASSFFEGDYGYT,TRBV13,-,TRBJ1-2
ASSSDRTSYEQY,TRBV5-6,TRBD1,TRBJ2-7
ASSYTSAVGTQY,TRBV27,TRBD2,TRBJ2-5
ASSWGQGGNQPQH,TRBV6-5,TRBD1,TRBJ1-5
AISEGRFSSPLH,TRBV10-3,-,TRBJ1-6